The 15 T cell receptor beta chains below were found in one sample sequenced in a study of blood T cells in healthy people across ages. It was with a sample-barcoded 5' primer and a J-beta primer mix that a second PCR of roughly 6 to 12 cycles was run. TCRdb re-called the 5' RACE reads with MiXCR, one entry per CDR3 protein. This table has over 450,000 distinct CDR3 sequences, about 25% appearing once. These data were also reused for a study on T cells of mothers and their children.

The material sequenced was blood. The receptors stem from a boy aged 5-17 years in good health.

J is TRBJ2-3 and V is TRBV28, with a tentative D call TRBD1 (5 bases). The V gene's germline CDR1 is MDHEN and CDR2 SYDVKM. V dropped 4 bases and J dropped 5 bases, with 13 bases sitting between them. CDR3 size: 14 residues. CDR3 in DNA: TGTGCCAGCAGTTCCCAACCAGGGTTAGATACGCAGTATTTT. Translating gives CASSSQPGLDTQYF.

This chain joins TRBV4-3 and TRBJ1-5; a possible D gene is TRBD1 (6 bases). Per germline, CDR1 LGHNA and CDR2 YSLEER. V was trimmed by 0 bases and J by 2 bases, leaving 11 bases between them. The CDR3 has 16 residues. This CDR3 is CASSQDSRTGNQPQHF. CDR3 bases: TGCGCCAGCAGCCAAGATTCCAGGACAGGCAATCAGCCCCAGCATTTT.

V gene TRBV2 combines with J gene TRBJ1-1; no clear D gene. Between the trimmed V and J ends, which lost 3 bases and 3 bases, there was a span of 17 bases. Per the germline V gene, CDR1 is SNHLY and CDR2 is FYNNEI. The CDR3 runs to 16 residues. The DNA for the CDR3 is TGTGCCAGCAGTGAGGGGTTCCAGAGGATGGACACTGAAGCTTTCTTT. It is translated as CASSEGFQRMDTEAFF.

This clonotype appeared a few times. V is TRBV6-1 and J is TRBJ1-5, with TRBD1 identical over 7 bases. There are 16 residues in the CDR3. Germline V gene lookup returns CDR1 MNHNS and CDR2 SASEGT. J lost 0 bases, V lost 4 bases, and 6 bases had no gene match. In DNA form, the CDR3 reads TGTGCCAGCAGTGTTCAGGGGGGTTATAGCAATCAGCCCCAGCATTTT. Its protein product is CASSVQGGYSNQPQHF.

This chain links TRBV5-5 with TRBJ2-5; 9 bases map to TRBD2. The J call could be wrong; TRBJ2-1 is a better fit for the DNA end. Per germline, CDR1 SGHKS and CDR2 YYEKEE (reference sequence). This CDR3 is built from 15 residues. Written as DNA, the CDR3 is TGTGCCAGCAGCTTGGATGGCGGGGGGGCGCGCGAGCAGTTCTTC. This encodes CASSLDGGGAREQFF.

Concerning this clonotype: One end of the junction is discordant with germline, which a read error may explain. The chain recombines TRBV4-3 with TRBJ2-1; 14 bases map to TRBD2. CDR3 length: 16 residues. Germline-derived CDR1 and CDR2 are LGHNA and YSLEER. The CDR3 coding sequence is TGCGCCAGCAGCTTCCGACTAGCGGGGGGGCCGGGTGAGCAGCTCTTC. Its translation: CASSFRLAGGPGEQLF.

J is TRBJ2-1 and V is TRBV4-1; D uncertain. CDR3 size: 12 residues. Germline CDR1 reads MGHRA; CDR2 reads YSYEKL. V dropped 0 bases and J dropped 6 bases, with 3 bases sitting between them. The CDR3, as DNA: TGCGCCAGCAGCCAAGATCCCAATGAGCAGTTCTTC. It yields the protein CASSQDPNEQFF.

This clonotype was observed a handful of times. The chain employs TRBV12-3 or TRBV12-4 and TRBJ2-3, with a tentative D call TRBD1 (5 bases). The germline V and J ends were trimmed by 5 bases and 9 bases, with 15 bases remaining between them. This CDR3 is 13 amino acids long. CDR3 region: CASSARQPVTQYF. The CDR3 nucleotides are TGTGCCAGCAGTGCCCGACAGCCAGTCACGCAGTATTTT.

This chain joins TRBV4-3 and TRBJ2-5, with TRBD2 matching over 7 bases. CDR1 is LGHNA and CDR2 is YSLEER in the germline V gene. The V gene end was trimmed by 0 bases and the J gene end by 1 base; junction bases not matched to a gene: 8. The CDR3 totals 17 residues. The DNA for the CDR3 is TGCGCCAGCAGCCAAGATGTCCTAGCGGTACCCCAAGAGACCCAGTACTTC. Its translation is CASSQDVLAVPQETQYF.

This CDR3 is CSVKPGQGSYEQYF. The CDR3 nucleotides read TGCAGCGTTAAACCGGGACAGGGCTCCTACGAGCAGTACTTC. The rearrangement uses TRBV29-1 and TRBJ2-7, with TRBD1 matching over 9 bases. Germline-derived CDR1 and CDR2 are SQVTM and ANQGSEA. V dropped 5 bases and J dropped 0; count of bases not matched to a gene: 5. There are 14 residues in the CDR3.

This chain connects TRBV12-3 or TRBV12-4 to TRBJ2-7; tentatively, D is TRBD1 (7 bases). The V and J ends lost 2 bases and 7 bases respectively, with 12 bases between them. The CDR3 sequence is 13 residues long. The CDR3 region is CASSLTGDWEQYF. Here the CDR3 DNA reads TGTGCCAGCAGTTTAACAGGGGACTGGGAGCAGTACTTC.

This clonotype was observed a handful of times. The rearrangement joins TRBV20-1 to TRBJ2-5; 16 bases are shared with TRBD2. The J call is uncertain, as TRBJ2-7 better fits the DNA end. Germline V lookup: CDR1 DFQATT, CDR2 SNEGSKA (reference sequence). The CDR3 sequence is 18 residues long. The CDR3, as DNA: TGCAGTGCGTACGGGACTAGCGGGAGGGATTTAATTCCCTACGAGCAGTACTTC. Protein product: CSAYGTSGRDLIPYEQYF.

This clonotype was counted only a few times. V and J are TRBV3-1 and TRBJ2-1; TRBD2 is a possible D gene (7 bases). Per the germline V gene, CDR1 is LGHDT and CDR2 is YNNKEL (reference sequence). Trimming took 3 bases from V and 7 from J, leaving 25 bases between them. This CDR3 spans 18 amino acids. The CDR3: CASSQGANMAGVWNEQFF. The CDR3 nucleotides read TGTGCCAGCAGCCAGGGGGCTAATATGGCGGGGGTGTGGAATGAGCAGTTCTTC.

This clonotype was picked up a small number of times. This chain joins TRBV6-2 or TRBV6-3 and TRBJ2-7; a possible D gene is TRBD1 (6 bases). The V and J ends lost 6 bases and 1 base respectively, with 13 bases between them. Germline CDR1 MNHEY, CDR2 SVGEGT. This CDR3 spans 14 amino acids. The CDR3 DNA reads TGTGCCAGCAGGGGCAGGGGTGAGTCCTACGAGCAGTACTTC. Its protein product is CASRGRGESYEQYF.

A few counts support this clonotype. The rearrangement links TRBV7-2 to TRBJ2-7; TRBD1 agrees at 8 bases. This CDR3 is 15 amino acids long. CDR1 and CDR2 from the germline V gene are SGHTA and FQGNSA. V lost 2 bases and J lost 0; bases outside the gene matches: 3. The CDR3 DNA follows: TGTGCCAGCAGCTTATTGGGGACAGGCTCCTACGAGCAGTACTTC. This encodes CASSLLGTGSYEQYF.